This paragraph reports one T cell receptor (beta chain). In the authors' workflow: Amplification with reference gene primers provided the estimates of nucleated cell counts. The data were produced by immunoSEQ multiplex PCR, yet TCRdb's version contains in-frame clones alone and is incomplete. That table gives V, J and clone size, and the DNA gave D and trimming. The repertoire holds approximately 400,000 clones, with around 83% as singletons. Germline V gene sequence: CDR1 LNHDA, CDR2 SQIVND (reference sequence). Trimming stripped 6 bases from V and 10 bases from J, with 18 bases between. The CDR3 length is 14 residues. These data originate in a study of blood T cell repertoires in COVID-19. Resolution of symptoms, clearance, or two negative PCRs was present in recovered Cohort 3 donors.

The rearrangement links TRBV19 to TRBJ1-4; TRBD1 might be the D (5 bases). The TCR was taken from a woman aged 45-65 years who had recovered from COVID-19. The sample was PBMCs or T cells enriched from blood (not recorded which). The CDR3 DNA sequence: TGTGCCAGTAGCGAAGGGGCCGTAGTGGGAAAACTGTTTTTT. Protein sequence: CASSEGAVVGKLFF.